One and the same sample provided the 21 T cell receptor beta chains below, sequenced in a study of CD8 T cells in Susac syndrome. cDNA came from around 0.54 to 1 ug RNA primed by random hexamers. TCRdb used MiXCR to reprocess the immunoSEQ multiplex PCR reads, holding one entry per CDR3 protein. The sample consists of about 210,000 distinct CDR3 sequences, approximately 95% of them appearing once. Sequencing input: CD4+ T cells from PBMCs. These receptors came from a human donor with multiple sclerosis.

This rearrangement joins TRBV6-6 to TRBJ1-1; D may be TRBD1 (5 bases). V was cut by 4 bases and J by 4 bases, with 16 bases left in between. Germline values: CDR1 MNHNY, CDR2 SVGAGI (reference sequence). This CDR3 contains 15 residues. CDR3 region: CASSSPGGAGTEAFF. CDR3 bases: TGTGCCAGCAGTTCCCCCGGGGGAGCTGGCACTGAAGCTTTCTTT.

The gene calls are TRBV11-3 and TRBJ2-3, with D perhaps matching TRBD1 or TRBD2 (5 bases each). CDR3 size: 15 residues. V was pared by 1 base and J by 4 bases, with 12 bases between. The germline CDR1 and CDR2 sequences are SGHNT and YENEEA. CDR3 nucleotides: TGTGCCAGCAGCTTAGGCTCCGGGACGTCAGATACGCAGTATTTT. Protein product: CASSLGSGTSDTQYF.

The chain links TRBV12-3 or TRBV12-4 to TRBJ1-5; 7 bases match TRBD1. This CDR3 has 14 residues. J lost 11 bases, V lost 5 bases, and 12 bases had no gene match. The DNA of the CDR3 is TGTGCCAGCAGTGACAGGGCAAAGTTTTCAGCCCAGCATTTT. This translates into CASSDRAKFSAQHF.

V is TRBV23-1 and J is TRBJ1-2; 7 nucleotides line up with TRBD1. TRBV23-1 is an open reading frame, and its role is uncertain. This CDR3 spans 14 amino acids. V lost 2 bases to trimming and J lost 2 bases; unmatched junction nucleotides: 2. The chain's CDR3 is CASSQMGQNYGYTF. As DNA, the CDR3 is TGCGCCAGCAGTCAAATGGGACAGAACTATGGCTACACCTTC.

J is TRBJ1-5 and V is TRBV3-1; the match to TRBD1 covers 9 bases. Germline values: CDR1 LGHDT, CDR2 YNNKEL (reference sequence). The CDR3 has 16 residues. The V gene end was trimmed by 1 base and the J gene end by 3 bases; junction bases not matched to a gene: 4. The CDR3: CASSQAGTGNNQPQHF. The DNA for the CDR3 is TGTGCCAGCAGCCAAGCAGGGACAGGGAACAATCAGCCCCAGCATTTT.

The rearrangement uses TRBV15 and TRBJ2-3; D might be TRBD2 (5 bases). CDR1 is LNHNV, CDR2 YYDKDF, per germline (reference sequence). The length of the CDR3 is 16 residues. V dropped 3 bases and J dropped 1 base, with 14 bases sitting between them. In DNA, the CDR3 is TGTGCCACCAGCAGCCGGGTAGGGCGGGGCACAGATACGCAGTATTTT. Protein: CATSSRVGRGTDTQYF. Complete variable domain (other parts from reference TRBV15 and TRBJ2-3): DAMVIQNPRYQVTQFGKPVTLSCSQTLNHNVMYWYQQKSSQAPKLLFHYYDKDFNNEADTPDNFQSRRPNTSFCFLDIRSPGLGDTAMYLCATSSRVGRGTDTQYFGPGTRLTVL.

The chain couples TRBV27 to TRBJ2-2; TRBD1 aligns across 9 bases. The CDR3 has 14 residues. In germline, CDR1 is MNHEY, CDR2 SMNVEV (reference sequence). Germline trimming cut 6 bases from V and 4 bases from J; bases unmatched to any gene: 3. The CDR3 sequence is CASRGTGTTGELFF. For the CDR3, the DNA is TGTGCCAGCAGGGGGACAGGGACCACCGGGGAGCTGTTTTTT.

V gene TRBV6-6 combines with J gene TRBJ2-5; tentative D call: TRBD1 (7 bases). The V end lost 5 bases, the J end lost 1 base, and 14 bases lay between the germline ends. The CDR3 has 15 residues. Germline lookup yields CDR1 MNHNY and CDR2 SVGAGI (reference sequence). Written as DNA, the CDR3 is TGTGCCAGCAGTAATCCAGGGGGAGGCCAAGAGACCCAGTACTTC. This sequence encodes CASSNPGGGQETQYF.

The rearrangement joins TRBV20-1 to TRBJ2-1; perhaps TRBD1 as D (6 bases). Germline CDR1 reads DFQATT; CDR2 reads SNEGSKA (reference sequence). V was cut by 0 bases and J by 10 bases, with 13 bases left in between. The CDR3 has 13 residues. CDR3 nucleotides: TGCAGTGCTAGAGATGAGACAGGAAGGGAGCAGTTCTTC. Residues: CSARDETGREQFF.

V and J are TRBV6-5 and TRBJ2-7, with D possibly TRBD1 on 7 matching bases. This CDR3 comprises 16 residues. V lost 0 bases and J lost 7, with 19 bases in between. Germline CDR1 is MNHEY and CDR2 is SVGAGI. CDR3: CASSYSPPDRAGEQYF. The CDR3 DNA is TGTGCCAGCAGTTACTCTCCCCCAGACAGGGCGGGGGAGCAGTACTTC.

The V and J genes are TRBV7-2 and TRBJ2-3; maybe TRBD2 (6 bases). Looked up from germline, CDR1 is SGHTA and CDR2 is FQGNSA. The V and J ends lost 3 bases and 0 bases respectively, with 10 bases between them. The CDR3 loop spans 15 amino acids. The CDR3 region is CASSFHGGSTDTQYF. Written as DNA, the CDR3 is TGTGCCAGCAGCTTCCACGGGGGTAGCACAGATACGCAGTATTTT.

The chain recombines TRBV7-9 with TRBJ2-5; 7 bases match TRBD1. V gave up 5 bases and J gave up 5 bases; unmatched junction bases: 11. The CDR3 contains 15 residues. Germline V CDR1 and CDR2: SEHNR, FQNEAQ (reference sequence). The CDR3 is CASSPGQASLETQYF. The CDR3 region has the DNA TGTGCCAGCAGCCCAGGACAGGCATCGTTGGAGACCCAGTACTTC.

The genes are TRBV7-9 and TRBJ1-1; D remains unclear. The V end was cut by 5 bases, the J end by 11 bases, with 15 bases between. This CDR3 spans 12 amino acids. Germline loops: CDR1 SEHNR, CDR2 FQNEAQ (reference sequence). The CDR3 sequence: CASSHDPFEAFF. CDR3 coding DNA: TGTGCCAGCAGCCATGACCCGTTTGAGGCTTTCTTT.

The rearrangement links TRBV5-4 to TRBJ2-3; a weak D match, TRBD2 (5 bases). Germline V gives CDR1 SGHNT, CDR2 YYREEE (reference sequence). There are 17 residues in the CDR3. Trimming removed 4 bases from V and 0 bases from J, with 18 bases in between. CDR3 protein: CASSPAGLTASTDTQYF. CDR3 in DNA: TGTGCCAGCAGCCCTGCTGGACTCACAGCTAGCACAGATACGCAGTATTTT.

The chain has TRBV7-9 and TRBJ1-2; D might be TRBD1 (5 bases). The V gene lost 6 bases and the J gene lost 3 bases, with 20 bases spanning the gap. CDR1 and CDR2 from the germline V gene are SEHNR and FQNEAQ (reference sequence). The CDR3 has 16 residues. The CDR3 protein is CASRIGWGYSDYGYTF. DNA of the CDR3: TGTGCCAGCAGGATAGGGTGGGGGTATTCCGACTATGGCTACACCTTC.

This clonotype was seen once. As DNA, the CDR3 is TGTGCCAGCAGCTTGGCCCTCAGCGGGAGGGCTTATGAGCAGTTCTTC. This sequence encodes CASSLALSGRAYEQFF. The rearrangement joins TRBV5-6 to TRBJ2-1; 10 nucleotides line up with TRBD2. Germline V CDR1 and CDR2: SGHDT, YYEEEE. V lost 0 bases, J lost 8 bases, and 8 bases stayed unmatched. The CDR3 spans 16 residues. Together with reference TRBV5-6 and TRBJ2-1, the CDR3 gives the full variable domain: DAGVTQSPTHLIKTRGQQVTLRCSPKSGHDTVSWYQQALGQGPQFIFQYYEEEERQRGNFPDRFSGHQFPNYSSELNVNALLLGDSALYLCASSLALSGRAYEQFFGPGTRLTVL.

The chain is built from TRBV4-2 and TRBJ2-3; TRBD2 matches at 10 bases. Germline V CDR1 and CDR2: LGHNA, YNFKEQ. The trim removed 0 bases at V and 6 bases at J, leaving 15 bases unmatched. The CDR3 totals 19 residues. In DNA form, the CDR3 reads TGTGCCAGCAGCCAAGATCGAAGTAGCGGGGGGCCCCCAGGTGATACGCAGTATTTT. Protein product: CASSQDRSSGGPPGDTQYF.

The gene calls are TRBV2 and TRBJ2-2; D remains unclear. Germline CDR1 and CDR2: SNHLY and FYNNEI. CDR3 length: 15 residues. V lost 9 bases to trimming and J lost 6 bases, with 20 bases between them. CDR3 DNA sequence: TGTGCCAGTGGAAAAGAAGACGGCTACGCCGGGGAGCTGTTTTTT. It encodes CASGKEDGYAGELFF.

The rearrangement joins TRBV20-1 to TRBJ1-2; D is unresolved. Germline V lookup: CDR1 DFQATT, CDR2 SNEGSKA (reference sequence). Trimming took off 4 bases at V and 5 bases at J, with 20 bases between the two ends. The CDR3 length is 15 residues. The CDR3 coding sequence is TGCAGTGCTAAAATGGCCGGGCAGGTCGGATATGGCTACACCTTC. Its protein is CSAKMAGQVGYGYTF.

The chain links TRBV29-1 to TRBJ2-1, with D unclear. V lost 3 bases to trimming and J lost 7 bases, with 16 bases between them. The CDR3 has 14 residues. The germline V gene has CDR1 SQVTM and CDR2 ANQGSEA. CDR3 protein: CSVDPRKVGNEQFF. CDR3 coding DNA: TGCAGCGTTGATCCCCGTAAAGTGGGGAATGAGCAGTTCTTC.

J is TRBJ2-7 and V is TRBV29-1; D is tentatively TRBD1 or TRBD2 (6 bases each). Trimming took 6 bases from V and 0 from J, leaving 12 bases between them. The CDR3 loop spans 13 amino acids. Germline loops: CDR1 SQVTM, CDR2 ANQGSEA. The CDR3 coding sequence is TGCAGCGTGAGGGGGACTGTCTCCTACGAGCAGTACTTC. Its protein is CSVRGTVSYEQYF.